One and the same sample provided the 23 T cell receptor beta chains below, sequenced in a study of Ad26.COV2.S vaccination and SARS-CoV-2 variants. Some clones are missing from TCRdb's copy, which holds only in-frame ones; the method was immunoSEQ multiplex PCR. The profile shows around 400,000 clones, 90% of them singletons. Treatment denoted: around 19 received Ad26.COV2.S at low or high dose, single or two shots; 5 received placebo; per-sample allocation not given. Samples analyzed were those drawn on day 63 after the first vaccine or placebo injection. This sample comprised peripheral blood, obtained in a trial of Ad26.COV2.S vaccine versus placebo. The receptors originated from a person aged 18-60 years who received the Ad26.COV2.S COVID-19 vaccine or a placebo.

The chain carries TRBV7-8 and TRBJ1-1; 9 nucleotides line up with TRBD1. The length of the CDR3 is 14 residues. Germline lookup yields CDR1 SGHVS and CDR2 FQNEAQ. V was clipped by 5 bases and J by 5 bases; unmatched bases: 6. The CDR3 reads CASSARDRATEAFF. CDR3 sequence (DNA): TGTGCCAGCAGCGCACGGGACAGGGCTACTGAAGCTTTCTTT.

V is TRBV2 and J is TRBJ2-5; D is ambiguous. Trimming removed 1 base at V and 4 bases at J, with 7 bases between. Looked up from germline, CDR1 is SNHLY and CDR2 is FYNNEI. This CDR3 is 13 amino acids long. The DNA of the CDR3 is TGTGCCAGCAGTGAAGGGGATTTAGAGACCCAGTACTTC. This translates into CASSEGDLETQYF.

This clone was detected a few times. The chain has TRBV4-1 and TRBJ2-7; TRBD1 might be the D (5 bases). Per germline, CDR1 MGHRA and CDR2 YSYEKL. The CDR3 consists of 14 residues. Trimming removed 1 base at V and 3 bases at J, with 10 bases between. The CDR3 DNA follows: TGCGCCAGCAGCCAAGCGGAGACAGACTACGAGCAGTACTTC. It translates to CASSQAETDYEQYF.

This clone was counted ten times or more. The rearrangement links TRBV5-4 to TRBJ2-5, with a weak D call TRBD2 (6 bases). The CDR3 has 15 amino acids. Trimming removed 4 bases at V and 1 base at J, with 14 bases between. The germline V gene encodes CDR1 SGHNT and CDR2 YYREEE (reference sequence). As DNA, the CDR3 is TGTGCCAGCAGCAGCTCCGGGAGCCCCCAAGAGACCCAGTACTTC. Translated: CASSSSGSPQETQYF.

The rearrangement links TRBV28 to TRBJ2-7, with TRBD1 as a possible D gene (5 bases). The V gene's germline CDR1 is MDHEN and CDR2 SYDVKM. CDR3 length: 14 residues. The V gene lost 6 bases and the J gene lost 2 bases, with 14 bases spanning the gap. Here the CDR3 DNA reads TGTGCCAGCAGGGATTCGACAGTGACCTACGAGCAGTACTTC. This encodes CASRDSTVTYEQYF.

The V call is TRBV7-9, the J call TRBJ2-7; the D call may be TRBD1 or TRBD2 (5 bases each). Germline V gene lookup returns CDR1 SEHNR and CDR2 FQNEAQ (reference sequence). V was trimmed by 5 bases and J by 6 bases, leaving 26 bases between them. The CDR3 sequence is 17 residues long. This CDR3 is CASSLDGGRISRGEQYF. The CDR3, as DNA: TGTGCCAGCAGCCTAGATGGCGGGCGAATCTCAAGGGGCGAGCAGTACTTC.

The chain carries TRBV20-1 and TRBJ2-5, with D uncertain. Looked up from germline, CDR1 is DFQATT and CDR2 is SNEGSKA (reference sequence). Trimming shortened V by 4 bases and J by 4 bases, and 7 bases separated the two germline ends. The CDR3 loop spans 11 amino acids. The CDR3 nucleotides are TGCAGTGCTACGACAACAGAGACCCAGTACTTC. This codes for CSATTTETQYF.

The V gene is TRBV11-3, the J gene TRBJ2-1; possible D gene TRBD1, 6 bases. Trimming cost V 5 bases and J 0 bases, with 17 bases left between them. CDR3 length: 17 residues. Germline values: CDR1 SGHNT, CDR2 YENEEA. The CDR3 sequence is CASSTRTASSSYNEQFF. CDR3 bases: TGTGCCAGCAGCACTCGGACAGCCTCGAGCTCCTACAATGAGCAGTTCTTC.

V and J are TRBV7-9 and TRBJ1-1, with D possibly matching TRBD1 (6 bases). Germline V lookup: CDR1 SEHNR, CDR2 FQNEAQ (reference sequence). The CDR3 consists of 16 residues. The V gene lost 4 bases and the J gene lost 0 bases, with 15 bases spanning the gap. The chain's CDR3 is CASSSPPGHLNTEAFF. The CDR3 DNA follows: TGTGCCAGCAGCTCACCCCCGGGACATTTGAACACTGAAGCTTTCTTT.

The chain employs TRBV7-2 and TRBJ2-3, with D possibly matching TRBD2 (5 bases). CDR1 is SGHTA and CDR2 is FQGNSA in the germline V gene. Trimming stripped 1 base from V and 0 bases from J, with 17 bases between. This CDR3 contains 18 residues. CDR3 amino acids: CASSLGTILADSTDTQYF. The CDR3 nucleotides are TGTGCCAGCAGCTTAGGAACCATTCTAGCAGATAGCACAGATACGCAGTATTTT.

This chain links TRBV4-2 with TRBJ1-4, with 8 bases fitting TRBD1. CDR3 length: 17 amino acids. V lost 0 bases to trimming and J lost 7 bases; unmatched junction nucleotides: 10. Germline V CDR1 and CDR2: LGHNA, YNFKEQ. The CDR3: CASSQEKRQGISEKLFF. As DNA, the CDR3 is TGTGCCAGCAGCCAAGAAAAGCGACAGGGGATTAGTGAAAAACTGTTTTTT.

The gene calls are TRBV10-3 and TRBJ1-4, with D uncertain. The CDR3 has 14 amino acids. Trimming removed 11 bases from V and 7 bases from J, with 20 bases in between. Germline values: CDR1 ENHRY, CDR2 SYGVKD. CDR3 coding DNA: TGTGCCTCAACACCAGACGCCCGGAGTGAAAAACTGTTTTTT. This translates into CASTPDARSEKLFF.

The chain recombines TRBV6-6 with TRBJ1-4; D is uncertain. CDR3 size: 14 residues. Germline lookup yields CDR1 MNHNY and CDR2 SVGAGI (reference sequence). Trimming removed 0 bases at V and 8 bases at J, with 10 bases between. CDR3 in DNA: TGTGCCAGCAGTTACTCGATTGAAGGAGAAAAACTGTTTTTT. Its protein is CASSYSIEGEKLFF.

The chain joins TRBV3-1 (or the pseudogene TRBV3-2) to TRBJ1-6; D remains unclear. The germline V gene encodes CDR1 LGHDT and CDR2 YNNKEL (reference sequence). The CDR3 sequence is 14 residues long. Trimming pared 0 bases from V and 10 bases from J, leaving 10 bases between. CDR3 loop: CASSQDQAGSPLHF. CDR3 in DNA: TGTGCCAGCAGCCAAGACCAGGCTGGCTCACCCCTCCACTTT.

This clone showed up just once. The CDR3 DNA reads as TGTGCCAGTAGTATGGGACAGGGTCACTATGGCTACACCTTC. Residues: CASSMGQGHYGYTF. V and J are TRBV19 and TRBJ1-2; TRBD1 matches 9 bases. The germline V gene encodes CDR1 LNHDA and CDR2 SQIVND (reference sequence). V lost 3 bases, J lost 3 bases, and 2 bases stayed unmatched. The CDR3 consists of 14 residues. The entire variable domain, with the rest obtained from reference TRBV19 and TRBJ1-2, is as follows: DGGITQSPKYLFRKEGQNVTLSCEQNLNHDAMYWYRQDPGQGLRLIYYSQIVNDFQKGDIAEGYSVSREKKESFPLTVTSAQKNPTAFYLCASSMGQGHYGYTFGSGTRLTVV.

The rearrangement joins TRBV4-1 to TRBJ2-7; TRBD1 matches at 7 bases. The ends lost 3 bases at V and 0 bases at J; junction bases unmatched: 5. The V gene's germline CDR1 is MGHRA and CDR2 YSYEKL. This CDR3 is 15 amino acids long. The DNA of the CDR3 is TGCGCCAGCAGCCAGCCCGGACAGGTCTCCTACGAGCAGTACTTC. It yields the protein CASSQPGQVSYEQYF.

V gene TRBV5-1 combines with J gene TRBJ1-2, with 10 bases fitting TRBD1. The CDR3 totals 14 residues. V was pared by 4 bases and J by 2 bases, with 2 bases of the junction left unmatched. From germline, CDR1 is SGHRS and CDR2 YFSETQ. CDR3 in amino acids: CASSAGQGNYGYTF. In DNA form, the CDR3 reads TGCGCCAGCAGCGCGGGACAGGGGAACTATGGCTACACCTTC.

This clone was observed a handful of times. CDR3 sequence (DNA): TGTGCCAGCAGTGAAGACAGGGTAGCGGGAGGGCCGTTAGGAACCAACGAGCAGTACTTC. Protein: CASSEDRVAGGPLGTNEQYF. The chain employs TRBV2 and TRBJ2-7, with 11 bases that match TRBD2. CDR3 size: 20 residues. J gave up 5 bases and V 1 base, and 19 bases lay outside the gene matches. Per germline, CDR1 SNHLY and CDR2 FYNNEI.

The gene calls are TRBV10-3 and TRBJ2-1, with D possibly TRBD1 on 6 matching bases. CDR3 length equals 15 residues. Germline lookup yields CDR1 ENHRY and CDR2 SYGVKD. V lost 3 bases, J lost 0 bases, and 9 bases lay in between. CDR3 loop: CAISESGASYNEQFF. CDR3 nucleotides: TGTGCCATCAGTGAATCAGGGGCCTCCTACAATGAGCAGTTCTTC.

This clone has a single count. The CDR3 protein is CASSYPGQEGYEQYF. The CDR3 DNA follows: TGTGCCAGCAGTTACCCGGGACAGGAAGGGTACGAGCAGTACTTC. The chain has TRBV6-5 and TRBJ2-7; TRBD1 matches 8 bases. V lost 2 bases, J lost 4 bases, and 7 bases stayed unmatched. Germline assignment: CDR1 MNHEY and CDR2 SVGAGI. This CDR3 has 15 amino acids.

CDR3 bases: TGTGCCAGCAGTTACTCGAGAGGGGGCGTTGAAGCTTTCTTT. The encoded protein is CASSYSRGGVEAFF. V and J are TRBV6-5 and TRBJ1-1; 7 bases are shared with TRBD1. From germline, CDR1 is MNHEY and CDR2 SVGAGI. The length of the CDR3 is 14 residues. J lost 7 bases, V lost 0 bases, and 5 bases had no gene match.

This clone is a singleton in its sample. The chain has TRBV15 and TRBJ1-2, with 8 bases aligning to TRBD1. CDR1 LNHNV and CDR2 YYDKDF come from the germline V gene (reference sequence). CDR3 length: 13 residues. The ends lost 7 bases at V and 3 bases at J; junction bases unmatched: 4. CDR3 in amino acids: CATKKDRDYGYTF. The CDR3 bases are TGTGCCACCAAGAAGGACAGGGACTATGGCTACACCTTC.

This clone was counted a single time. The chain couples TRBV7-9 to TRBJ2-7; D may be TRBD1 or TRBD2 (6 bases each). CDR1 and CDR2 from the germline V gene are SEHNR and FQNEAQ (reference sequence). Trimming pared 5 bases from V and 4 bases from J, leaving 18 bases between. The CDR3 is 15 amino acids. This CDR3 is CASSPIPGGAYEQYF. CDR3 bases: TGTGCCAGCAGCCCCATACCCGGGGGCGCGTACGAGCAGTACTTC.